A single sample is the source of the 30 T cell receptor beta chains below, sequenced in a study of T-cell memory formation after mild COVID-19 (dated by TCRdb to 2020 to 2023). The library was obtained by 5' RACE. Instrument used: Illumina NovaSeq 6000. The public reads were reanalyzed by TCRdb: fastp trimming at Q25, MiXCR alignment, in-frame beta chains only. Each CDR3 protein gets just one entry, which takes the most common genes and DNA from the rows behind it. This sample comprises 450,000 to 700,000 distinct CDR3 sequences, 15% to 20% of them detected only once. Clones ranked in the top ten supply around 12% of the sample. The sequencing input was PBMCs or a T cell subset sorted from them (not recorded which). Every receptor here comes from an adult woman who had mild COVID-19 (a few samples of this study predate the infection). The sample titles of this study are shuffled in the database, so cell type and time point are left out; the donor was told from shared clones.

The chain links TRBV12-3 or TRBV12-4 to TRBJ1-1; a weak D match, TRBD1 (5 bases). The CDR3 is 14 residues long. Trimming took 5 bases from V and 8 from J, leaving 18 bases between them. The CDR3 reads CASSGGSIVGEAFF. The CDR3 coding sequence is TGTGCCAGCAGTGGGGGAAGCATCGTCGGGGAAGCTTTCTTT.

This clonotype was observed a handful of times. The chain carries TRBV7-3 and TRBJ2-3; 7 bases line up with TRBD2. Germline CDR1 is SGHTA and CDR2 is FQGTGA. The ends lost 5 bases at V and 1 base at J; junction bases unmatched: 6. The CDR3 length is 15 residues. CDR3 sequence reads: CASSPGLDGTDTQYF. CDR3 nucleotide sequence: TGTGCCAGCAGCCCTGGACTAGATGGCACAGATACGCAGTATTTT.

This clonotype appeared a few times. This chain uses TRBV7-9 with TRBJ2-7; TRBD1 matches at 7 bases. Germline-derived CDR1 and CDR2 are SEHNR and FQNEAQ (reference sequence). The CDR3 has 14 amino acids. J gave up 4 bases and V 5 bases, and 8 bases lay outside the gene matches. Written as DNA, the CDR3 is TGTGCCAGCAGCCCGGGACAGAGCCGGTACGAGCAGTACTTC. Its translation: CASSPGQSRYEQYF.

This clonotype appeared a few times. The rearrangement joins TRBV7-2 to TRBJ1-5, with D possibly matching TRBD1 (5 bases). CDR1 and CDR2 (germline): SGHTA, FQGNSA. The CDR3 is made up of 15 amino acids. The germline V and J ends were trimmed by 3 bases and 6 bases, with 15 bases remaining between them. The CDR3: CASSFFLGEGQPQHF. In nucleotides, the CDR3 is TGTGCCAGCAGCTTTTTTTTAGGGGAGGGTCAGCCCCAGCATTTT. Using reference TRBV7-2 and TRBJ1-5 for the parts outside the CDR3, the full variable domain is GAGVSQSPSNKVTEKGKDVELRCDPISGHTALYWYRQSLGQGLEFLIYFQGNSAPDKSGLPSDRFSAERTGGSVSTLTIQRTQQEDSAVYLCASSFFLGEGQPQHFGDGTRLSIL.

The chain combines TRBV28 with TRBJ1-2, with a tentative D call TRBD1 (5 bases). Trimming removed 7 bases at V and 8 bases at J, with 20 bases between. The germline CDR1 and CDR2 sequences are MDHEN and SYDVKM. The CDR3 covers 14 residues. The DNA for the CDR3 is TGTGCCAGCACCTCGACCGTCCGGGGGAAGGGCTACACCTTC. The encoded protein is CASTSTVRGKGYTF.

The rearrangement uses TRBV9 and TRBJ1-1; no firm D call. Germline V gene data show CDR1 as SGDLS and CDR2 as YYNGEE. The CDR3 runs to 18 residues. V lost 6 bases to trimming and J lost 0 bases, with 24 bases between them. The CDR3 spells CASTPLASINSMNTEAFF. The CDR3 DNA reads as TGTGCCAGCACTCCTTTGGCTTCGATTAACTCCATGAACACTGAAGCTTTCTTT.

This clonotype was recorded many times. V and J are TRBV20-1 and TRBJ2-1; D gene unclear. Trimming took 0 bases from V and 8 from J, leaving 17 bases between them. CDR1 and CDR2 from the germline V gene are DFQATT and SNEGSKA (reference sequence). CDR3 length equals 15 residues. The CDR3 spells CSARDGGVSVHEQFF. The CDR3 nucleotides read TGCAGTGCTAGAGACGGTGGGGTTTCGGTCCATGAGCAGTTCTTC.

V gene TRBV5-1 combines with J gene TRBJ2-1; 11 nucleotides line up with TRBD2. The V and J ends lost 8 bases and 3 bases, in that order; junction bases with no gene match: 7. Germline CDR1 SGHRS, CDR2 YFSETQ. CDR3 length: 15 amino acids. CDR3: CASQTTSGGYNEQFF. CDR3 nucleotides: TGCGCCAGTCAAACCACTAGCGGGGGCTACAATGAGCAGTTCTTC. Full variable domain (remainder filled in from reference TRBV5-1 and TRBJ2-1): KAGVTQTPRYLIKTRGQQVTLSCSPISGHRSVSWYQQTPGQGLQFLFEYFSETQRNKGNFPGRFSGRQFSNSRSEMNVSTLELGDSALYLCASQTTSGGYNEQFFGPGTRLTVL.

The chain recombines TRBV12-3 or TRBV12-4 with TRBJ2-3, with no clear D. V lost 5 bases and J 2 bases, leaving 11 bases between the germline ends. The length of the CDR3 is 14 residues. The CDR3 nucleotides are TGTGCCAGCAGTCACCTGAAGATCACAGATACGCAGTATTTT. This encodes CASSHLKITDTQYF.

This clonotype was counted a few times. V and J are TRBV5-1 and TRBJ2-7, with 12 bases that match TRBD2. Per the germline V gene, CDR1 is SGHRS and CDR2 is YFSETQ. The CDR3 loop spans 17 amino acids. V dropped 4 bases and J dropped 2; count of bases not matched to a gene: 10. Here the CDR3 DNA reads TGCGCCAGCAGCCCCCGAACTAGCGGGAGGACACCCTACGAGCAGTACTTC. Its translation: CASSPRTSGRTPYEQYF. Variable domain in full (rest from reference TRBV5-1 and TRBJ2-7): KAGVTQTPRYLIKTRGQQVTLSCSPISGHRSVSWYQQTPGQGLQFLFEYFSETQRNKGNFPGRFSGRQFSNSRSEMNVSTLELGDSALYLCASSPRTSGRTPYEQYFGPGTRLTVT.

This clonotype was counted between two and nine times. This chain links TRBV4-1 with TRBJ2-6; D might be TRBD1 (6 bases). Germline V gives CDR1 MGHRA, CDR2 YSYEKL. V dropped 5 bases and J dropped 0 bases, with 23 bases sitting between them. This CDR3 is built from 20 residues. In DNA form, the CDR3 reads TGCGCCAGCAGCGCCTTCGGGGCGACAGGAGGATTCTCTGGGGCCAACGTCCTGACTTTC. Encoded protein: CASSAFGATGGFSGANVLTF.

The sample holds a few counts of this clonotype. V usage is TRBV5-6 and J usage is TRBJ2-4, with 8 bases identical to TRBD2. The trim removed 5 bases at V and 0 bases at J, leaving 13 bases unmatched. Germline CDR1 SGHDT, CDR2 YYEEEE. The CDR3 consists of 18 residues. The CDR3 region is CASSRRSGGPLAKNIQYF. CDR3 nucleotide sequence: TGTGCCAGCAGTAGGCGGAGCGGGGGACCACTAGCCAAAAACATTCAGTACTTC.

V gene TRBV20-1 combines with J gene TRBJ2-1, with TRBD1 identical over 7 bases. This CDR3 region has 16 residues. Trimming at V came to 1 base and at J to 6 bases, leaving 12 bases not matched to a gene. Germline V CDR1 and CDR2: DFQATT, SNEGSKA (reference sequence). CDR3 amino acids: CSARGKQGMGTNEQFF. For the CDR3, the DNA is TGCAGTGCTAGAGGGAAACAGGGGATGGGGACCAATGAGCAGTTCTTC.

The gene calls are TRBV19 and TRBJ2-3, with 8 positions matching TRBD1. The V gene's germline CDR1 is LNHDA and CDR2 SQIVND (reference sequence). Trimming removed 4 bases from V and 1 base from J; junction bases left unmatched: 1. The CDR3 runs to 14 residues. CDR3 DNA: TGTGCCAGTAGTAAGACAGGGGGCACAGATACGCAGTATTTT. Translated: CASSKTGGTDTQYF.

This chain connects TRBV6-1 to TRBJ2-7; D possibly corresponds to TRBD1 (6 bases). V was cut by 2 bases and J by 0 bases, with 26 bases left in between. This CDR3 spans 20 amino acids. Germline V lookup: CDR1 MNHNS, CDR2 SASEGT. The DNA of the CDR3 is TGTGCCAGCAGTGAATCTCTAAGGGGATTTTACAGGGAAGCCTCCTACGAGCAGTACTTC. Its protein product is CASSESLRGFYREASYEQYF.

The genes are TRBV7-2 and TRBJ2-3, with 7 bases fitting TRBD2. CDR1 is SGHTA, CDR2 FQGNSA, per germline. The CDR3 consists of 14 residues. V lost 5 bases to trimming and J lost 5 bases; unmatched junction nucleotides: 7. This chain's CDR3 is CASSPPGGIDTQYF. In DNA, the CDR3 is TGTGCCAGCAGCCCCCCGGGGGGAATAGATACGCAGTATTTT. The full variable domain, its missing parts supplied by reference TRBV7-2 and TRBJ2-3, is GAGVSQSPSNKVTEKGKDVELRCDPISGHTALYWYRQSLGQGLEFLIYFQGNSAPDKSGLPSDRFSAERTGGSVSTLTIQRTQQEDSAVYLCASSPPGGIDTQYFGPGTRLTVL.

V gene TRBV27 combines with J gene TRBJ1-1; TRBD1 matches 10 bases. V was pared by 3 bases and J by 1 base, with 2 bases of the junction left unmatched. The CDR3 runs to 15 residues. The germline V gene encodes CDR1 MNHEY and CDR2 SMNVEV (reference sequence). CDR3 protein: CASSFGTGANTEAFF. Written as DNA, the CDR3 is TGTGCCAGCAGTTTCGGGACAGGGGCGAACACTGAAGCTTTCTTT.

This clonotype was observed a few times. CDR3 region: CASSLVLAGAGSLAKNIQYF. CDR3 DNA: TGTGCCAGCAGCTTAGTACTAGCGGGGGCCGGGAGCCTAGCCAAAAACATTCAGTACTTC. The chain carries TRBV7-8 and TRBJ2-4, with 11 bases lining up with TRBD2. Germline CDR1 and CDR2: SGHVS and FQNEAQ. V was pared by 1 base and J by 0 bases, with 11 bases of the junction left unmatched. The CDR3 contains 20 residues.

This clonotype has only a few counts. The chain has TRBV5-1 and TRBJ2-5; 11 bases line up with TRBD2. This CDR3 region has 16 residues. V dropped 3 bases and J dropped 3; count of bases not matched to a gene: 7. Germline lookup yields CDR1 SGHRS and CDR2 YFSETQ. The CDR3 reads CASSSGLAAAKETQYF. The CDR3 bases are TGCGCCAGCAGCTCGGGACTAGCGGCGGCTAAAGAGACCCAGTACTTC.

The rearrangement links TRBV7-9 to TRBJ1-1; maybe TRBD1 (5 bases). CDR1 SEHNR and CDR2 FQNEAQ come from the germline V gene (reference sequence). V lost 5 bases and J 5 bases, leaving 18 bases between the germline ends. This CDR3 is built from 15 residues. CDR3 in amino acids: CASSPQRSRGTEAFF. Here the CDR3 DNA reads TGTGCCAGCAGCCCCCAAAGGTCCCGGGGGACTGAAGCTTTCTTT.

A few counts support this clonotype. V usage is TRBV2 and J usage is TRBJ1-1; 8 nucleotides align to TRBD1. The ends lost 6 bases at V and 3 bases at J; junction bases unmatched: 9. The CDR3 runs to 15 residues. CDR1 is SNHLY, CDR2 FYNNEI, per germline. This CDR3 is CASSLRQGTDTEAFF. CDR3 nucleotides: TGTGCCAGCAGCCTCCGACAGGGGACGGACACTGAAGCTTTCTTT.

The rearrangement links TRBV15 to TRBJ2-3; 8 bases map to TRBD2. Looked up from germline, CDR1 is LNHNV and CDR2 is YYDKDF (reference sequence). This CDR3 has 14 amino acids. V trimming: 7 bases; J trimming: 8 bases; junction bases outside the gene matches: 11. Here the CDR3 reads CATTPGLGYSTQYF. In DNA, the CDR3 is TGTGCCACCACCCCGGGACTAGGTTATAGTACGCAGTATTTT.

The V gene is TRBV12-3 or TRBV12-4, the J gene TRBJ1-1; 7 positions match TRBD1. J lost 4 bases, V lost 5 bases, and 13 bases had no gene match. The CDR3 is 16 amino acids. CDR3 sequence: CASSQARRQGPTEAFF. In DNA, the CDR3 is TGTGCCAGCAGTCAGGCTAGAAGACAGGGCCCCACTGAAGCTTTCTTT.

Only a few counts were recorded for this clonotype. J is TRBJ1-1 and V is TRBV7-3; a weak D match, TRBD1 (5 bases). Germline CDR1 and CDR2: SGHTA and FQGTGA. Trimming stripped 5 bases from V and 3 bases from J, with 22 bases between. CDR3 length equals 17 residues. CDR3: CASSPRRMGLGDTEAFF. The CDR3, as DNA: TGTGCCAGCAGCCCCCGGCGGATGGGGCTGGGGGACACTGAAGCTTTCTTT.

This clonotype was found once. The V call is TRBV6-6, the J call TRBJ2-3; D possibly corresponds to TRBD1 (5 bases). V lost 8 bases, J lost 2 bases, and 8 bases lay in between. Germline-derived CDR1 and CDR2 are MNHNY and SVGAGI (reference sequence). The CDR3 extends over 12 amino acids. CDR3 region: CASAGATDTQYF. For the CDR3, the DNA is TGTGCCAGCGCTGGGGCCACAGATACGCAGTATTTT.

This clonotype appeared many times. This chain connects TRBV7-8 to TRBJ2-7; weak D call: TRBD2 (5 bases). This CDR3 region has 12 residues. Trimming took 4 bases from V and 3 from J, leaving 7 bases between them. The germline V gene encodes CDR1 SGHVS and CDR2 FQNEAQ. As DNA, the CDR3 is TGTGCCAGCAGCTACGGGGACTACGAGCAGTACTTC. This gives the protein CASSYGDYEQYF.

The rearrangement uses TRBV12-3 or TRBV12-4 and TRBJ1-2, with no clear D. Trimming pared 6 bases from V and 4 bases from J, leaving 12 bases between. CDR3 size: 13 residues. DNA for the CDR3: TGTGCCAGCAGCCCAGAGCAGTTCTATGGCTACACCTTC. Residues: CASSPEQFYGYTF.

This clonotype was detected many times. The chain links TRBV20-1 to TRBJ1-1, with D possibly matching TRBD1 (5 bases). Germline V gives CDR1 DFQATT, CDR2 SNEGSKA (reference sequence). The CDR3 is 13 amino acids. The ends were cut back, 7 bases at V and 3 bases at J, with 15 bases in the middle. The CDR3, as DNA: TGCAGTGTTAAAGGGACTGCCGACACTGAAGCTTTCTTT. Amino acids: CSVKGTADTEAFF.

The table lists this clonotype with many counts. This rearrangement joins TRBV7-9 to TRBJ2-1; TRBD1 agrees at 7 bases. CDR1 is SEHNR and CDR2 is FQNEAQ in the germline V gene (reference sequence). The V gene end was trimmed by 5 bases and the J gene end by 0 bases; junction bases not matched to a gene: 4. The CDR3 length is 15 residues. Here the CDR3 DNA reads TGTGCCAGCAGCAAAGGGACAGACTCCTACAATGAGCAGTTCTTC. Its translation: CASSKGTDSYNEQFF.

The chain links TRBV15 to TRBJ1-1; the match to TRBD1 covers 7 bases. CDR3 size: 16 residues. V shed 0 bases and J 5 bases; nucleotides not matched to a gene: 9. The V gene's germline CDR1 is LNHNV and CDR2 YYDKDF (reference sequence). The DNA of the CDR3 is TGTGCCACCAGCAGAGATACTACAGGGGTATTGACTGAAGCTTTCTTT. It translates to CATSRDTTGVLTEAFF. The variable domain in full, with the rest retrieved from reference TRBV15 and TRBJ1-1, is DAMVIQNPRYQVTQFGKPVTLSCSQTLNHNVMYWYQQKSSQAPKLLFHYYDKDFNNEADTPDNFQSRRPNTSFCFLDIRSPGLGDTAMYLCATSRDTTGVLTEAFFGQGTRLTVV.